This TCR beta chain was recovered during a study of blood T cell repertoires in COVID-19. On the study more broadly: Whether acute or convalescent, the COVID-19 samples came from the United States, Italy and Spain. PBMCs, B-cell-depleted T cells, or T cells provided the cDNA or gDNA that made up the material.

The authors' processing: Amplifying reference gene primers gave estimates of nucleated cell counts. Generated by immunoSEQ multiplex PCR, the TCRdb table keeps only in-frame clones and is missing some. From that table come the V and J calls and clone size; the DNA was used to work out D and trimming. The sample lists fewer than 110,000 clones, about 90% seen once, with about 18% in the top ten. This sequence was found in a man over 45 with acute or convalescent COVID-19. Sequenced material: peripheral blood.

This CDR3 reads CASSLDSEQYF. In DNA, the CDR3 is TGTGCCAGCAGCCTCGACAGCGAGCAGTACTTC. This chain joins TRBV7-8 and TRBJ2-7; a weak D match, TRBD1 (5 bases). The V end was cut by 5 bases, the J end by 6 bases, with 8 bases between. Germline loops: CDR1 SGHVS, CDR2 FQNEAQ. This CDR3 region has 11 residues. The variable domain in full, completed from reference TRBV7-8 and TRBJ2-7, reads GAGVSQSPRYKVAKRGQDVALRCDPISGHVSLFWYQQALGQGPEFLTYFQNEAQLDKSGLPSDRFFAERPEGSVSTLKIQRTQQEDSAVYLCASSLDSEQYFGPGTRLTVT.